This entry describes one T cell receptor (beta chain). These data come from a study of blood T cell repertoires in COVID-19. Study-level background: The study drew acute and convalescent COVID-19 samples from the United States, Italy and Spain. Nucleic acid was either cDNA or gDNA, and it came from T cells, B-cell-depleted T cells, or PBMCs.

In the original processing: Reference gene primer amplification gave nucleated cell count estimates. Assay: immunoSEQ multiplex PCR; the TCRdb copy retains only in-frame clones and omits some. V and J calls and clone size are copied from that table; D and trimming were computed from the DNA. This table has about 120,000 clones, roughly nine tenths appearing once. The CDR3 has 18 residues. The TCR sequence derives from a man in his 70s with active or convalescent COVID-19. The chain employs TRBV21-1 and TRBJ2-7; the table's TRBD2 call for D was not verified on the DNA. TRBV21-1 is a pseudogene locus. The specimen sequenced was peripheral blood. CDR3 sequence (DNA): TGTGCCAGCAGCAAAGAGGCGTGGGAGCGGGAGGGCCTTTACGAGCAGTACTTC. This sequence encodes CASSKEAWEREGLYEQYF.